Presented here are 18 T cell receptor beta chains from one specimen sequenced in a study of tumor-infiltrating lymphocytes in oesophageal squamous cell carcinoma. TCRdb recomputed calls from the PCR reads with MiXCR, one row per CDR3 protein. The profile shows 15,000 to 20,000 distinct CDR3 sequences, nearly 45% of them singletons. Sequencing input: esophageal tumor tissue. These TCRs come from a male donor with esophageal squamous cell carcinoma.

This chain connects TRBV18 to TRBJ1-2; 8 bases map to TRBD1. The V and J ends lost 0 bases and 7 bases, in that order; junction bases with no gene match: 4. The CDR3 runs to 14 residues. CDR1 and CDR2 from the germline V gene are KGHSH and LQKENI. The CDR3 bases are TGTGCCAGCTCACCACCGGGACAGGAGTCTGGCTACACCTTC. This translates into CASSPPGQESGYTF.

Concerning this clonotype itself: A read error is likely, as this CDR3 ends without the conserved phenylalanine or tryptophan. It is unclear where the CDR3 begins or ends on the DNA, so no DNA is shown, and the CDR3 is as TCRdb lists it. This chain uses TRBV6-8 with TRBJ2-3; the table's D call, TRBD1, has no DNA check behind it. CDR1 and CDR2 from the germline V gene are MNHGY and SAAAGT. Termini included, the CDR3 measures 17 amino acids. The CDR3 loop is CASSPPGQGAFEQYFGN.

The chain combines TRBV20-1 with TRBJ2-7, with 7 positions matching TRBD2. The J call is doubtful: the DNA matches TRBJ2-1 better. Per germline, CDR1 DFQATT and CDR2 SNEGSKA (reference sequence). The CDR3 runs 14 residues. CDR3 nucleotides: TGCAGTGCTAGAGATTTTGGGGGGGGCAATGAGCAGTTCTTC. Translating it yields CSARDFGGGNEQFF.

This clonotype is termed medium-sized. The junction does not match germline at one end; this may be a read error. This chain links TRBV7-7 with TRBJ2-1; D perhaps matches TRBD2 (5 bases). This CDR3 comprises 15 residues. Per germline, CDR1 SSHAT and CDR2 FNYEAQ (reference sequence). The DNA for the CDR3 is TGTGCTAGCAGCTTAGCGTATTCCCGAGGCGATGAGCAGTTCTTC. Protein sequence: CASSLAYSRGDEQFF.

This clonotype was seen only a few times. This chain connects TRBV2 to TRBJ1-2; 7 bases are a match to TRBD1. The germline V gene has CDR1 SNHLY and CDR2 FYNNEI. This CDR3 has 15 residues. The V and J ends lost 0 bases and 4 bases, in that order; junction bases with no gene match: 5. CDR3 DNA sequence: TGTGCCAGCAGTGAAGCGCCAGGGGGGTCCTATGGCTACACCTTC. Its protein product is CASSEAPGGSYGYTF.

This clonotype was counted only a few times. The rearrangement joins TRBV28 to TRBJ2-5; 9 bases agree with TRBD1. The CDR3 has 15 residues. The V gene end was trimmed by 8 bases and the J gene end by 4 bases; junction bases not matched to a gene: 11. Germline values: CDR1 MDHEN, CDR2 SYDVKM. DNA of the CDR3: TGTGCCAGCTCGGTAATACAGGGGGCAGGAGAGACCCAGTACTTC. This translates into CASSVIQGAGETQYF.

CDR3 amino acids: CASSPGSWAANTGELFF. CDR3 sequence (DNA): TGTGCCAGCAGCCCAGGCAGTTGGGCAGCGAACACCGGGGAGCTGTTTTTT. V usage is TRBV7-2 and J usage is TRBJ2-2; D not resolved. Trimming removed 5 bases at V and 0 bases at J, with 16 bases between. This CDR3 comprises 17 residues. Germline CDR1 is SGHTA and CDR2 is FQGNSA.

The chain uses TRBV6-6 and TRBJ2-3, with a weak D call TRBD1 (6 bases). Germline-derived CDR1 and CDR2 are MNHNY and SVGAGI (reference sequence). Trimming shortened V by 5 bases and J by 3 bases, and 18 bases separated the two germline ends. The CDR3 is made up of 16 amino acids. This CDR3 is CASSERAGTSTDTQYF. CDR3 bases: TGTGCCAGCAGTGAAAGGGCCGGGACATCTACAGATACGCAGTATTTT.

This chain links TRBV7-6 with TRBJ1-1, with no clear D. Trimming removed 3 bases from V and 3 bases from J, with 8 bases in between. Germline V lookup: CDR1 SGHVS, CDR2 FNYEAQ. The CDR3 totals 13 residues. As DNA, the CDR3 is TGTGCCAGCAGCTTCCAAAGCTACACTGAAGCTTTCTTT. It encodes CASSFQSYTEAFF. The full variable domain, in which reference TRBV7-6 and TRBJ1-1 provide the parts outside the CDR3, is GAGVSQSPRYKVTKRGQDVALRCDPISGHVSLYWYRQALGQGPEFLTYFNYEAQQDKSGLPNDRFSAERPEGSISTLTIQRTEQRDSAMYRCASSFQSYTEAFFGQGTRLTVV.

This clonotype rates as medium-sized (0.01 to 0.1%). The chain is built from TRBV11-2 and TRBJ1-2; tentatively, D is TRBD1 (6 bases). V was cut by 5 bases and J by 8 bases, with 12 bases left in between. Germline lookup yields CDR1 SGHAT and CDR2 FQNNGV. The CDR3 is made up of 12 amino acids. CDR3 protein: CASSPQGRGYTF. The CDR3 region has the DNA TGTGCCAGCAGCCCACAGGGACGCGGCTACACCTTC.

The CDR3 sequence is CASSQHNGIYNEQFF. Here the CDR3 DNA reads TGTGCCAGCAGTCAACACAACGGGATTTACAATGAGCAGTTCTTC. This chain links TRBV6-1 with TRBJ2-1; tentative D call: TRBD2 (5 bases). The V end lost 5 bases, the J end lost 4 bases, and 15 bases lay between the germline ends. The CDR3 contains 15 residues. Germline CDR1 reads MNHNS; CDR2 reads SASEGT.

With regard to this clonotype: Because the CDR3 is missing its conserved closing phenylalanine or tryptophan, this is likely a read error. It is unclear where the CDR3 begins or ends on the DNA, so no DNA is shown, and the CDR3 is as TCRdb lists it. J is TRBJ1-6 and V is TRBV7-6; the table calls TRBD1, which could not be checked here. The CDR3 extends over 17 residues, inclusive of both ends. The V gene's germline CDR1 is SGHVS and CDR2 FNYEAQ. This chain's CDR3 is CASSAQGADNSPLHFGN.

This clonotype ranks as medium-sized. V usage is TRBV6-6 and J usage is TRBJ2-6, with a tentative D call TRBD2 (5 bases). Germline V gives CDR1 MNHNY, CDR2 SVGAGI (reference sequence). Trimming took off 0 bases at V and 4 bases at J, with 10 bases between the two ends. This CDR3 comprises 16 residues. CDR3 coding DNA: TGTGCCAGCAGTTACTCGGACTCCCCCGGGGCCAACGTCCTGACTTTC. This gives the protein CASSYSDSPGANVLTF.

In the case of this clonotype: The junction and the germline gene differ at one end; a read error may be behind it. This chain connects TRBV7-6 to TRBJ1-2; D is unclear. Per the germline V gene, CDR1 is SGHVS and CDR2 is FNYEAQ. The CDR3 length is 13 residues. The CDR3 protein is CASSPTSGDGYTF. The CDR3 bases are TGTGCTAGCAGCCCGACTAGCGGGGATGGCTACACCTTC.

Details on this clonotype: The junction departs from the called germline gene at one end, perhaps through a read error. This chain links TRBV11-1 with TRBJ2-6, with TRBD1 matching over 7 bases. The J call could be wrong; TRBJ2-5 is a better fit for the DNA end. The CDR3 is 18 residues long. Per the germline V gene, CDR1 is SGHAT and CDR2 is FQDESV (reference sequence). Written as DNA, the CDR3 is TGCGCCAGCAGCTCGACAATTGGGGTGAGGGGGCTGGAAGAGACCCAGTACTTC. Translating gives CASSSTIGVRGLEETQYF.

This sequence joins TRBV11-3 and TRBJ2-5; a possible D gene is TRBD1 (5 bases). V dropped 5 bases and J dropped 5 bases, with 18 bases sitting between them. In germline, CDR1 is SGHNT, CDR2 YENEEA. This CDR3 is 15 amino acids long. The CDR3 coding sequence is TGTGCCAGCAGCCTCGGAGACAGCGTACAGGAGACCCAGTACTTC. Its protein product is CASSLGDSVQETQYF.

The chain carries TRBV6-6 and TRBJ2-1; possibly TRBD1 for D (6 bases). The J call is doubtful: the DNA matches TRBJ2-7 better. Germline V gene sequence: CDR1 MNHNY, CDR2 SVGAGI (reference sequence). This CDR3 has 21 residues. DNA of the CDR3: TGTGCCAGCAGTCTCAAATCCCGTAGAGGGGGTTTGGGCAGGGCCCTATACGAGCAGTACTTC. This sequence encodes CASSLKSRRGGLGRALYEQYF.

J is TRBJ2-1 and V is TRBV7-8; unclear D gene. The J call is in doubt because the DNA end fits TRBJ1-2 better. CDR1 is SGHVS and CDR2 is FQNEAQ in the germline V gene. CDR3 size: 15 residues. CDR3 in DNA: TGTGCCAGCAGCTTAGCGAAGGGCGAAAACACGGGCTACACCTTC. Its protein is CASSLAKGENTGYTF.